One T cell receptor beta chain is described in this entry. Its antigen is undetermined. This sample is drawn from a study of cytomegalovirus exposure and HLA in healthy donors. Study-wide background: Around 80 million unique TCR sequences came from HLA-typed donors in an early release. Study outcomes and limitations: Specificity of three CMV-associated chains for CMV antigens was verified in vitro. TCR beta V- and J-gene trimming, according to a later analysis, was linked to a missense DCLRE1C variant.

Primers for the PCR totalled 60 Vbeta and 13 Jbeta. Clones were read by immunoSEQ multiplex PCR, and TCRdb kept only the in-frame ones, dropping some. The sample carries some 130,000 clones, about 74% recorded once. CDR3 length: 15 residues. CDR1 and CDR2 from the germline V gene are SEHNR and FQNEAQ (reference sequence). V shed 8 bases, J shed 9 bases, and the junction held 14 bases outside the gene matches. The sample taken for sequencing was PBMCs. The chain joins TRBV7-9 to TRBJ2-1; 9 nucleotides match TRBD2. The receptor's source is a man aged 30 to 45 in good health and CMV-seronegative. The CDR3 loop is CASGRAGGFSFEQFF. DNA of the CDR3: TGTGCCAGCGGGCGGGCGGGAGGGTTTAGTTTTGAGCAGTTCTTC.